These 19 T cell receptor beta chains came from one sample sequenced in a study of blood T cells in healthy people across ages (dated by TCRdb to about 2015). Libraries came from 5' RACE. TCRdb lists the instrument as Illumina HiSeq 2500. A second PCR of roughly 7 to 11 cycles was performed with a sample-barcoded 5' primer and a J-beta primer mix. Clones were called with MiXCR by TCRdb after fastp trimmed the public reads at Q25, and only in-frame beta chains were retained. Each CDR3 protein appears once, grouped with its most common genes and DNA. Here the sample has fewer than 2,000,000 distinct CDR3 sequences; approximately 32% occur a single time. Together, the top ten hold around 10% of the sample. Sequenced input: blood. These receptors were taken from a young woman in good health.

The gene calls are TRBV27 and TRBJ1-5, with D hard to call. The CDR3 is 17 residues long. V was shortened by 0 bases and J by 0 bases, with 12 bases between the two germline ends. CDR1 MNHEY and CDR2 SMNVEV come from the germline V gene (reference sequence). The CDR3 sequence is CASSLSYGGRSNQPQHF. The CDR3 nucleotides are TGTGCCAGCAGTTTATCTTACGGAGGACGTAGCAATCAGCCCCAGCATTTT.

This clonotype was seen once. The rearrangement uses TRBV10-3 and TRBJ2-5; D is undetermined. CDR3 length equals 12 residues. The germline V gene encodes CDR1 ENHRY and CDR2 SYGVKD. V dropped 0 bases and J dropped 11 bases, with 10 bases sitting between them. The CDR3 coding sequence is TGTGCCATCAGTGAGTCTTGGCCTGAGCAGTACTTC. It encodes CAISESWPEQYF.

This clonotype was seen a handful of times. The chain carries TRBV10-2 and TRBJ2-7; TRBD2 agrees at 8 bases. CDR3 length: 13 amino acids. Unmatched junction bases numbered 6, after V lost 6 bases and J lost 5 bases. CDR1 is WSHSY, CDR2 SAAADI, per germline. The CDR3: CASRASGSDEQYF. DNA of the CDR3: TGCGCCAGCAGAGCGAGCGGGAGCGACGAGCAGTACTTC.

Comment on this clonotype: Just one base apart from a much larger clone, this may be a read error. The rearrangement uses TRBV29-1 and TRBJ2-7; D is unclear. The CDR3 is made up of 15 amino acids. V was cut by 4 bases and J by 7 bases, with 23 bases left in between. Germline V lookup: CDR1 SQVTM, CDR2 ANQGSEA. The CDR3 is CSVVVGVSSYNEQYF. CDR3 sequence (DNA): TGCAGCGTTGTCGTCGGCGTAAGCTCCTACAATGAGCAGTACTTC.

V gene TRBV20-1 combines with J gene TRBJ2-5; 8 nucleotides align to TRBD2. With the DNA end fitting TRBJ2-7 better, the J assignment may be wrong. The CDR3 covers 16 residues. Germline CDR1 reads DFQATT; CDR2 reads SNEGSKA (reference sequence). CDR3 in DNA: TGCAGTGCTAGGGCCCTCCCGCGGGGGGTCCTCTACGAGCAGTACTTC. It is translated as CSARALPRGVLYEQYF.

The V and J genes are TRBV19 and TRBJ2-1; 7 bases line up with TRBD2. J was trimmed by 4 bases and V by 6 bases; bases with no gene match: 9. Germline V gives CDR1 LNHDA, CDR2 SQIVND (reference sequence). The CDR3 runs to 15 residues. DNA for the CDR3: TGTGCCAGTAGGGGGGGGACGCAAGGTTACAATGAGCAGTTCTTC. It specifies CASRGGTQGYNEQFF.

This chain uses TRBV9 with TRBJ2-3, with 9 bases matching TRBD1. With V trimmed by 6 bases and J by 1 base, 6 bases remained unmatched. Germline CDR1 and CDR2: SGDLS and YYNGEE. This CDR3 comprises 15 residues. The CDR3 loop reads CASNLRDRGTDTQYF. CDR3 DNA: TGTGCCAGCAACCTCCGGGACAGGGGCACAGATACGCAGTATTTT.

V and J are TRBV5-6 and TRBJ2-1, with D hard to call. V shed 0 bases and J shed 7 bases, with 17 bases lying between them. The CDR3 contains 16 residues. Looked up from germline, CDR1 is SGHDT and CDR2 is YYEEEE. The CDR3 DNA follows: TGTGCCAGCAGCTTGGAGTTATTATCGACGATTAATGAGCAGTTCTTC. Amino acids: CASSLELLSTINEQFF.

This chain joins TRBV27 and TRBJ2-4; the match to TRBD2 covers 8 bases. This CDR3 has 17 amino acids. V lost 7 bases, J lost 1 base, and 12 bases stayed unmatched. Per germline, CDR1 MNHEY and CDR2 SMNVEV (reference sequence). The CDR3 sequence: CASNPAGGNRAKNIQYF. In nucleotides, the CDR3 is TGTGCCAGCAACCCCGCGGGAGGTAATCGGGCCAAAAACATTCAGTACTTC.

This chain connects TRBV20-1 to TRBJ2-1, with a possible D match to TRBD1 (6 bases). The CDR3 covers 15 residues. Germline-derived CDR1 and CDR2 are DFQATT and SNEGSKA (reference sequence). Trimming removed 7 bases at V and 2 bases at J, with 18 bases between. The CDR3 DNA reads as TGCAGTGTTTTGGGCCGAGGGGGTCCCTACAATGAGCAGTTCTTC. The encoded protein is CSVLGRGGPYNEQFF.

The rearrangement links TRBV20-1 to TRBJ2-7; D is perhaps TRBD1 (5 bases). V dropped 6 bases and J dropped 0 bases, with 12 bases sitting between them. Germline V gives CDR1 DFQATT, CDR2 SNEGSKA (reference sequence). There are 13 residues in the CDR3. CDR3 residues: CSARQKSSYEQYF. The DNA of the CDR3 is TGCAGTGCCCGACAGAAGAGCTCCTACGAGCAGTACTTC.

This clonotype came up a few times. The chain carries TRBV6-1 and TRBJ2-7, with a possible D match to TRBD2 (6 bases). CDR3 size: 16 residues. V was pared by 5 bases and J by 2 bases, with 19 bases between. Germline V gives CDR1 MNHNS, CDR2 SASEGT. The DNA of the CDR3 is TGTGCCAGCAGTCCGCTCGTCCGGGACTTCACCTACGAGCAGTACTTC. This codes for CASSPLVRDFTYEQYF.

This sequence joins TRBV6-2 or TRBV6-3 and TRBJ2-7, with a tentative D call TRBD1 (6 bases). The CDR3 loop spans 13 amino acids. The V end lost 5 bases, the J end lost 7 bases, and 15 bases lay between the germline ends. The germline V gene has CDR1 MNHEY and CDR2 SVGEGT. The CDR3 region is CASSTRTAREQYF. For the CDR3, the DNA is TGTGCCAGCAGTACTAGGACAGCTCGAGAGCAGTACTTC.

The CDR3 region is CASSNSGSAYNEQFF. The DNA of the CDR3 is TGTGCCAGCAGTAATAGCGGGAGCGCCTACAATGAGCAGTTCTTC. The chain recombines TRBV11-1 with TRBJ2-1; 9 nucleotides agree with TRBD2. This CDR3 has 15 residues. The V segment lost 6 bases and the J segment 2 bases; nucleotides outside the gene matches: 5. Germline CDR1 reads SGHAT; CDR2 reads FQDESV (reference sequence). Variable domain in full (rest from reference TRBV11-1 and TRBJ2-1): EAEVAQSPRYKITEKSQAVAFWCDPISGHATLYWYRQILGQGPELLVQFQDESVVDDSQLPKDRFSAERLKGVDSTLKIQPAELGDSAMYLCASSNSGSAYNEQFFGPGTRLTVL.

This chain joins TRBV4-1 and TRBJ1-2, with D possibly TRBD1 on 5 matching bases. V was shortened by 1 base and J by 3 bases, with 12 bases between the two germline ends. Germline CDR1 reads MGHRA; CDR2 reads YSYEKL. The CDR3 has 15 amino acids. CDR3 bases: TGCGCCAGCAGCCAAGTAAATAGGGGCTACTATGGCTACACCTTC. Its translation: CASSQVNRGYYGYTF.

The DNA for the CDR3 is TGTGCCAGCTCCGTGGGGTCTAACTACAATGAGCAGTTCTTC. Protein: CASSVGSNYNEQFF. V gene TRBV18 combines with J gene TRBJ2-1; D remains ambiguous. The CDR3 has 14 residues. Germline V gene sequence: CDR1 KGHSH, CDR2 LQKENI. V lost 6 bases, J lost 3 bases, and 12 bases lay in between.

V usage is TRBV20-1 and J usage is TRBJ2-7, with D hard to call. Germline lookup yields CDR1 DFQATT and CDR2 SNEGSKA (reference sequence). This CDR3 spans 13 amino acids. V was pared by 1 base and J by 2 bases, with 9 bases between. CDR3 in amino acids: CSARGFIAYEQYF. The CDR3 DNA is TGCAGTGCTAGAGGGTTTATAGCCTACGAGCAGTACTTC.

This clonotype was seen a handful of times. The V gene is TRBV3-1, the J gene TRBJ2-3, with 10 bases lining up with TRBD2. The junction had 7 bases not matched to a gene; V was cut back by 0 bases and J by 4 bases. The CDR3 length is 17 residues. CDR1 is LGHDT and CDR2 is YNNKEL in the germline V gene (reference sequence). The CDR3 nucleotides are TGTGCCAGCAGCCAAGACCCTAGCGGGAGTCCCCCAGATACGCAGTATTTT. Protein product: CASSQDPSGSPPDTQYF.

This clonotype was seen at least ten times. The chain is built from TRBV29-1 and TRBJ2-7; D tentatively reads TRBD1 or TRBD2 (6 bases each). Germline CDR1 is SQVTM and CDR2 is ANQGSEA. CDR3 length: 12 amino acids. The V end was cut by 1 base, the J end by 6 bases, with 10 bases between. CDR3 DNA: TGCAGCGTTGAAGCCAAGGGGGGCGAGCAGTACTTC. Its translation is CSVEAKGGEQYF.